The 32 T cell receptor beta chains in this list originate from one sample, sequenced in a study of brain T cells in children with intractable seizures. The assay was immunoSEQ multiplex PCR, and TCRdb's table has in-frame clones only and misses some. The data contain 60,000 to 65,000 clones, about 96% of them seen just once; the ten biggest clones take up 0.35% to 0.4%. Specimen: peripheral blood, collected at surgery. These receptors all stem from a boy in the first two years of life with focal cortical dysplasia and intractable seizures.

This chain links TRBV7-2 with TRBJ2-7, with D possibly TRBD1 on 6 matching bases. The V end was cut by 2 bases, the J end by 3 bases, with 14 bases between. The CDR3 runs 15 residues. Germline assignment: CDR1 SGHTA and CDR2 FQGNSA. CDR3 coding DNA: TGTGCCAGCAGCTTACTCCCCCGGACAGTCTACGAGCAGTACTTC. It codes for CASSLLPRTVYEQYF. Using reference TRBV7-2 and TRBJ2-7 for the parts outside the CDR3, the full variable domain is GAGVSQSPSNKVTEKGKDVELRCDPISGHTALYWYRQSLGQGLEFLIYFQGNSAPDKSGLPSDRFSAERTGGSVSTLTIQRTQQEDSAVYLCASSLLPRTVYEQYFGPGTRLTVT.

The V gene is TRBV5-1, the J gene TRBJ2-1, with 16 bases identical to TRBD2. The CDR3 runs 16 residues. Unmatched junction bases numbered 6, after V lost 4 bases and J lost 8 bases. Germline CDR1 SGHRS, CDR2 YFSETQ. This chain's CDR3 is CASSQGTSGRGDEQFF. The DNA for the CDR3 is TGCGCCAGCAGCCAAGGGACTAGCGGGAGGGGGGATGAGCAGTTCTTC.

This rearrangement joins TRBV15 to TRBJ1-5; TRBD1 matches at 7 bases. CDR1 is LNHNV, CDR2 YYDKDF, per germline (reference sequence). Unmatched junction bases numbered 7, after V lost 5 bases and J lost 6 bases. The CDR3 sequence is 14 residues long. The CDR3 nucleotides read TGTGCCACCAGCCAAAAGGGGGCCATTCAGCCCCAGCATTTT. This encodes CATSQKGAIQPQHF.

The chain carries TRBV5-1 and TRBJ2-5; 7 bases map to TRBD2. With V trimmed by 7 bases and J by 5 bases, 11 bases remained unmatched. CDR3 length: 14 residues. Germline lookup yields CDR1 SGHRS and CDR2 YFSETQ. The CDR3 region is CASRQNGGGETQYF. CDR3 coding DNA: TGCGCCAGCCGTCAAAACGGGGGAGGGGAGACCCAGTACTTC.

Concerning this clone itself: Other DNA sequences in the sample encode the same CDR3. The chain carries TRBV7-9 and TRBJ1-6; 10 bases are shared with TRBD1. This CDR3 is built from 14 residues. Trimming took 1 base from V and 10 from J; bases not matched to a gene: 1. The V gene's germline CDR1 is SEHNR and CDR2 FQNEAQ (reference sequence). The CDR3 nucleotides are TGTGCCAGCAGCTTAGGGACAGGGGGATCACCCCTCCACTTT. Its translation: CASSLGTGGSPLHF.

Notes on this clone: At the DNA level, this CDR3 is encoded by other sequences in the same sample as well. The chain recombines TRBV19 with TRBJ2-7, with 8 bases that match TRBD2. Germline CDR1 LNHDA, CDR2 SQIVND (reference sequence). With V trimmed by 3 bases and J by 4 bases, 2 bases remained unmatched. This CDR3 contains 13 residues. The CDR3 loop is CASSMGLDYEQYF. The CDR3 region has the DNA TGTGCCAGTAGTATGGGACTAGATTACGAGCAGTACTTC. The full variable domain, with the rest looked up from reference TRBV19 and TRBJ2-7, is DGGITQSPKYLFRKEGQNVTLSCEQNLNHDAMYWYRQDPGQGLRLIYYSQIVNDFQKGDIAEGYSVSREKKESFPLTVTSAQKNPTAFYLCASSMGLDYEQYFGPGTRLTVT.

J is TRBJ1-5 and V is TRBV19, with D unclear. CDR1 is LNHDA, CDR2 SQIVND, per germline (reference sequence). This CDR3 has 14 residues. V lost 3 bases, J lost 2 bases, and 8 bases lay in between. The CDR3 region has the DNA TGTGCCAGTAGTATTTTCCGGGGCAATCAGCCCCAGCATTTT. Amino acid sequence: CASSIFRGNQPQHF.

The chain carries TRBV7-8 and TRBJ2-3, with D unclear. The V gene lost 2 bases and the J gene lost 0 bases, with 9 bases spanning the gap. Germline V gene sequence: CDR1 SGHVS, CDR2 FQNEAQ. This CDR3 has 15 residues. CDR3 protein: CASSLIGSSTDTQYF. DNA for the CDR3: TGTGCCAGCAGCTTAATTGGTTCTAGCACAGATACGCAGTATTTT. Using reference TRBV7-8 and TRBJ2-3 for the parts outside the CDR3, the full variable domain is GAGVSQSPRYKVAKRGQDVALRCDPISGHVSLFWYQQALGQGPEFLTYFQNEAQLDKSGLPSDRFFAERPEGSVSTLKIQRTQQEDSAVYLCASSLIGSSTDTQYFGPGTRLTVL.

This clone was seen just once. The chain combines TRBV10-3 with TRBJ1-2; the D is unclear. The V gene lost 6 bases and the J gene lost 7 bases, with 18 bases spanning the gap. The CDR3 covers 14 residues. CDR1 is ENHRY, CDR2 SYGVKD, per germline. The chain's CDR3 is CAISPGDVAIGYTF. DNA for the CDR3: TGTGCCATCAGCCCCGGTGATGTAGCGATTGGCTACACCTTC.

The V and J genes are TRBV28 and TRBJ2-7, with TRBD1 matching 8 bases. Germline values: CDR1 MDHEN, CDR2 SYDVKM. After removal of 2 bases from V and 1 base from J, the junction contained 10 bases not matched to a gene. The CDR3 spans 17 residues. The CDR3 sequence is CASSLSSGWTGSYEQYF. As DNA, the CDR3 is TGTGCCAGCAGTTTAAGTAGTGGTTGGACAGGGTCCTACGAGCAGTACTTC.

The chain links TRBV4-1 to TRBJ1-6, with D unresolved. Germline CDR1 and CDR2: MGHRA and YSYEKL. The CDR3 spans 17 residues. The V end lost 1 base, the J end lost 7 bases, and 17 bases lay between the germline ends. This chain's CDR3 is CASSQGVFRFRNSPLHF. The CDR3 bases are TGCGCCAGCAGCCAAGGGGTGTTCCGATTCAGGAATTCACCCCTCCACTTT.

This sequence joins TRBV19 and TRBJ2-6; 7 bases fit TRBD1. V shed 6 bases, J shed 0 bases, and the junction held 8 bases outside the gene matches. CDR3 length equals 17 residues. CDR1 is LNHDA, CDR2 SQIVND, per germline (reference sequence). CDR3 residues: CASSRQGPSSGANVLTF. DNA of the CDR3: TGTGCCAGTAGCCGACAGGGACCGAGCTCTGGGGCCAACGTCCTGACTTTC.

The chain is built from TRBV6-5 and TRBJ1-6; TRBD1 matches 7 bases. Germline V gene data show CDR1 as MNHEY and CDR2 as SVGAGI. Trimming removed 4 bases from V and 8 bases from J; junction bases left unmatched: 8. The CDR3 spans 15 residues. CDR3 sequence reads: CASSSFDRVDSPLHF. The DNA of the CDR3 is TGTGCCAGCAGTTCCTTTGACAGGGTGGATTCACCCCTCCACTTT.

The V call is TRBV7-6, the J call TRBJ2-3, with 7 nucleotides matching TRBD1. Germline trimming cut 5 bases from V and 1 base from J; bases unmatched to any gene: 21. Per germline, CDR1 SGHVS and CDR2 FNYEAQ. The CDR3 runs to 20 residues. For the CDR3, the DNA is TGTGCCAGCAGCCCTATTGGGAGACAGGGAGTTAGGTGTTGCACAGATACGCAGTATTTT. Its protein is CASSPIGRQGVRCCTDTQYF.

In nucleotides, the CDR3 is TGTGCCAGCAGTTTGCCAGGGAGCACCGGGGAGCTGTTTTTT. It translates to CASSLPGSTGELFF. The chain joins TRBV28 to TRBJ2-2; D is possibly TRBD1 or TRBD2 (5 bases each). Germline-derived CDR1 and CDR2 are MDHEN and SYDVKM. There are 14 residues in the CDR3. Trimming took off 3 bases at V and 4 bases at J, with 9 bases between the two ends.

The chain links TRBV7-9 to TRBJ1-5, with D perhaps matching TRBD1 (5 bases). The CDR3 runs 14 residues. The V gene's germline CDR1 is SEHNR and CDR2 FQNEAQ (reference sequence). The ends were cut back, 6 bases at V and 6 bases at J, with 15 bases in the middle. The CDR3 region is CASRGSGESQPQHF. The CDR3 DNA is TGTGCCAGCAGGGGTTCGGGGGAATCTCAGCCCCAGCATTTT.

V usage is TRBV6-5 and J usage is TRBJ2-7; the D call may be TRBD1 or TRBD2 (5 bases each). Germline CDR1 is MNHEY and CDR2 is SVGAGI. The CDR3 covers 13 residues. Between the trimmed V and J ends, which lost 0 bases and 5 bases, there was a span of 8 bases. Here the CDR3 reads CASSYSRGDEQYF. Here the CDR3 DNA reads TGTGCCAGCAGTTACTCGAGGGGCGACGAGCAGTACTTC.

The chain combines TRBV28 with TRBJ2-2; D is possibly TRBD2 (5 bases). Trimming cost V 9 bases and J 0 bases, with 11 bases left between them. This CDR3 is built from 14 residues. Germline V gene data show CDR1 as MDHEN and CDR2 as SYDVKM. CDR3 loop: CASMAGTNTGELFF. As DNA, the CDR3 is TGTGCCAGTATGGCGGGCACGAACACCGGGGAGCTGTTTTTT.

The chain links TRBV13 to TRBJ1-2, with 7 bases aligning to TRBD1. The length of the CDR3 is 12 residues. Germline V lookup: CDR1 PRHDT, CDR2 FYEKMQ (reference sequence). Losses at the gene ends were 2 bases for V and 13 bases for J; bases not matched to a gene: 7. The CDR3 sequence: CASSLTGTASTF. CDR3 bases: TGTGCCAGCAGCTTAACCGGGACAGCTTCCACCTTC.

In its sample, this clone was seen once. This chain uses TRBV5-6 with TRBJ1-2; a possible D gene is TRBD1 (5 bases). V was pared by 4 bases and J by 8 bases, with 21 bases between. The CDR3 covers 15 residues. Germline CDR1 and CDR2: SGHDT and YYEEEE. The CDR3, as DNA: TGTGCCAGCAGCCTCGGGGGAAGTTTCCCAGCAGGCTACACCTTC. Residues: CASSLGGSFPAGYTF. The complete variable domain, with remaining parts taken from reference TRBV5-6 and TRBJ1-2, reads DAGVTQSPTHLIKTRGQQVTLRCSPKSGHDTVSWYQQALGQGPQFIFQYYEEEERQRGNFPDRFSGHQFPNYSSELNVNALLLGDSALYLCASSLGGSFPAGYTFGSGTRLTVV.

This chain connects TRBV27 to TRBJ2-1, with 7 bases fitting TRBD2. Germline loops: CDR1 MNHEY, CDR2 SMNVEV (reference sequence). The CDR3 is 14 amino acids. The V and J ends lost 1 base and 6 bases, in that order; junction bases with no gene match: 3. CDR3 sequence (DNA): TGTGCCAGCAGTTTATTAGGACTAGGCAATGAGCAGTTCTTC. This gives the protein CASSLLGLGNEQFF.

The CDR3 region is CASRRRSSTDTQYF. The CDR3 bases are TGTGCCAGCAGACGGAGGTCTAGCACAGATACGCAGTATTTT. The J gene is TRBJ2-3, the V gene TRBV2; D might be TRBD2 (5 bases). The germline CDR1 and CDR2 sequences are SNHLY and FYNNEI. V shed 6 bases and J shed 0 bases, with 10 bases lying between them. This CDR3 has 14 amino acids.

This chain connects TRBV20-1 to TRBJ1-4; tentatively, D is TRBD1 (5 bases). Between the trimmed V and J ends, which lost 3 bases and 3 bases, there was a span of 11 bases. This CDR3 is 14 amino acids long. CDR1 and CDR2 from the germline V gene are DFQATT and SNEGSKA (reference sequence). CDR3 protein: CSASRGGPNEKLFF. The CDR3, as DNA: TGCAGTGCTAGTAGGGGAGGGCCTAATGAAAAACTGTTTTTT.

The chain carries TRBV6-5 and TRBJ1-4; no clear D gene. With 6 bases removed from V and 7 bases from J, the gap between germline ends came to 12 bases. CDR3 length equals 13 residues. Looked up from germline, CDR1 is MNHEY and CDR2 is SVGAGI. CDR3 DNA sequence: TGTGCCAGCAGACAGAGGGTACCTGAAAAACTGTTTTTT. Translation: CASRQRVPEKLFF.

The chain has TRBV28 and TRBJ1-5, with 9 bases identical to TRBD1. In germline, CDR1 is MDHEN, CDR2 SYDVKM. This CDR3 spans 15 amino acids. Unmatched junction bases numbered 8, after V lost 7 bases and J lost 4 bases. CDR3 residues: CASIRQTGGNQPQHF. For the CDR3, the DNA is TGTGCCAGCATCCGACAGACAGGGGGGAATCAGCCCCAGCATTTT.

The genes are TRBV5-4 and TRBJ2-3; 10 positions agree with TRBD2. Per germline, CDR1 SGHNT and CDR2 YYREEE (reference sequence). There are 15 residues in the CDR3. Trimming at V came to 4 bases and at J to 5 bases, leaving 7 bases not matched to a gene. The CDR3, as DNA: TGTGCCAGCAGCCCGCAGCGGGGGGGCAGAGATACGCAGTATTTT. It encodes CASSPQRGGRDTQYF.

The DNA for the CDR3 is TGTGCCAGCAGTTTTGATAATTCACCCCTCCACTTT. Translation: CASSFDNSPLHF. The rearrangement links TRBV12-3 or TRBV12-4 to TRBJ1-6; D call uncertain. CDR3 size: 12 residues. Trimming shortened V by 3 bases and J by 5 bases, and 2 bases separated the two germline ends.

This sequence joins TRBV3-1 (or the pseudogene TRBV3-2) and TRBJ1-2; TRBD1 aligns across 8 bases. The CDR3 length is 13 residues. Germline CDR1 and CDR2: LGHDT and YNNKEL (reference sequence). J gave up 9 bases and V 4 bases, and 7 bases lay outside the gene matches. CDR3 protein: CASSPYRGTSYTF. CDR3 nucleotide sequence: TGTGCCAGCAGCCCCTACAGGGGGACTAGCTACACCTTC.

The chain combines TRBV7-3 with TRBJ2-1; TRBD2 aligns across 11 bases. The CDR3 contains 16 residues. Germline lookup yields CDR1 SGHTA and CDR2 FQGTGA. Unmatched junction bases numbered 11, after V lost 5 bases and J lost 8 bases. CDR3: CASSNRGTSGGDEQFF. CDR3 DNA sequence: TGTGCCAGCAGCAACCGAGGGACTAGCGGAGGGGATGAGCAGTTCTTC.

This chain uses TRBV19 with TRBJ1-6, with 7 bases aligning to TRBD1. Germline V CDR1 and CDR2: LNHDA, SQIVND (reference sequence). The CDR3 is 14 residues long. V trimming: 6 bases; J trimming: 6 bases; junction bases outside the gene matches: 5. This chain's CDR3 is CASRATGANSPLHF. Written as DNA, the CDR3 is TGTGCCAGTAGAGCAACAGGGGCTAATTCACCCCTCCACTTT.

V usage is TRBV2 and J usage is TRBJ1-5, with TRBD1 matching over 9 bases. Trimming removed 3 bases from V and 4 bases from J; junction bases left unmatched: 7. Per germline, CDR1 SNHLY and CDR2 FYNNEI. This CDR3 has 16 amino acids. As DNA, the CDR3 is TGTGCCAGCAGTGATGCCCTGGACAGGGGAAATCAGCCCCAGCATTTT. Protein sequence: CASSDALDRGNQPQHF. The variable domain in full, with the rest retrieved from reference TRBV2 and TRBJ1-5, is EPEVTQTPSHQVTQMGQEVILRCVPISNHLYFYWYRQILGQKVEFLVSFYNNEISEKSEIFDDQFSVERPDGSNFTLKIRSTKLEDSAMYFCASSDALDRGNQPQHFGDGTRLSIL.

This rearrangement joins TRBV28 to TRBJ1-5, with D tentatively TRBD1 (5 bases). The CDR3 consists of 13 residues. Germline CDR1 and CDR2: MDHEN and SYDVKM. V shed 2 bases and J shed 7 bases, with 9 bases lying between them. In DNA form, the CDR3 reads TGTGCCAGCAGTTTACCGGGGCGACAGCCCCAGCATTTT. The encoded protein is CASSLPGRQPQHF.